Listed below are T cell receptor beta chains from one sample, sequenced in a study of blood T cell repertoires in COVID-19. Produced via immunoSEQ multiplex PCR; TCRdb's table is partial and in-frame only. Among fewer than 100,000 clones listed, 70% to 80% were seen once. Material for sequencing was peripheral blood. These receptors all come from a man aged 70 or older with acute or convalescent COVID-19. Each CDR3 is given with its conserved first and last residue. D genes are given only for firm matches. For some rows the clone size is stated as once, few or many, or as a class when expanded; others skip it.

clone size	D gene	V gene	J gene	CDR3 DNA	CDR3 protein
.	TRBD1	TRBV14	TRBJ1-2	TGTGCCAGCAGCCAGACAGGGGGCAACTATGGCTACACCTTC	CASSQTGGNYGYTF
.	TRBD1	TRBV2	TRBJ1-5	TGTGCCAGCAGGCCGAGGGGGCTGAATGGCAATCAGCCCCAGCATTTT	CASRPRGLNGNQPQHF
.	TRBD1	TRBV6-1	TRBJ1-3	TGTGCCAGCAGTGAAAAACAGGGGTACGGAAACACCATATATTTT	CASSEKQGYGNTIYF
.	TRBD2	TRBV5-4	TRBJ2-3	TGTGCCAGCAGCGCGAGGACTAGCGGGAGCGATACGCAGTATTTT	CASSARTSGSDTQYF
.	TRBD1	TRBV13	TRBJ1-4	TGTGCCAGCAGCTTCGAGGGGGCGGGAGAAAAACTGTTTTTT	CASSFEGAGEKLFF
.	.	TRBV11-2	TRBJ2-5	TGTGCCAGCAGCTTAGCGACGGGGTGGGGATCCCAAGAGACCCAGTACTTC	CASSLATGWGSQETQYF
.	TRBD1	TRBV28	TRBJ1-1	TGTGCCAGCAGCCAGGGGGCCGGCGGGTACACTGAAGCTTTCTTT	CASSQGAGGYTEAFF
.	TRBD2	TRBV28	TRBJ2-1	TGTGCCAGCAGCCGACTAGCGGGAGGGGCTAAGGAGCAGTTCTTC	CASSRLAGGAKEQFF
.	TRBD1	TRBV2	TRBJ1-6	TGTGCCAGCAGTGAAGCTTGGACAGGGGGCCGTGGAAATTCACCCCTCCACTTT	CASSEAWTGGRGNSPLHF
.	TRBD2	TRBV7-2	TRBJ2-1	TGTGCCAGCAGCCCCGGACTAGCTTCCTACAATGAGCAGTTCTTC	CASSPGLASYNEQFF
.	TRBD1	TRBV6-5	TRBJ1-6	TGTGCCAGCAAAAGACAGGGACCCCTCCACTTT	CASKRQGPLHF
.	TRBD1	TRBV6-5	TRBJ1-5	TGTGCCAGCAGCCGACAGGGGGTGAGCAATCAGCCCCAGCATTTT	CASSRQGVSNQPQHF
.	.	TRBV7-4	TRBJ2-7	TGTGCCAGCAGCCACTCCAACGGCGGAAGCTCCTACGAGCAGTACTTC	CASSHSNGGSSYEQYF
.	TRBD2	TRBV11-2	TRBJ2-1	TGTGCCAGCAGCTTAGCGGGGAGGGATGAGCAGTTCTTC	CASSLAGRDEQFF
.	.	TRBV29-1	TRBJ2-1	TGCAGCGCCCAAGGGGCAAGCTCCTACAATGAGCAGTTCTTC	CSAQGASSYNEQFF
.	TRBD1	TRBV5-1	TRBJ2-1	TGCGCCAGCAGCGGGCGGCTGGCCCTACAGGGGTCCTACAATGAGCAGTTCTTC	CASSGRLALQGSYNEQFF
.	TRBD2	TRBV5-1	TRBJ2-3	TGCGCCAGCAGCTTAGCCCGGGAGGGCCGGGAGTATTTT	CASSLAREGREYF
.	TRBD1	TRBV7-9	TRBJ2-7	TGTGCCAGCAGCCGACCTAGGGACAGCCTCTCCTACGAGCAGTACTTC	CASSRPRDSLSYEQYF
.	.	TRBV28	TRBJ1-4	TGTGCCAGCAGCCACCGACAGTCACATGAAAAACTGTTTTTT	CASSHRQSHEKLFF
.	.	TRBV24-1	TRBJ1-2	TGTGCCACCAGTGATTTCGGGGATGGCTACACCTTC	CATSDFGDGYTF
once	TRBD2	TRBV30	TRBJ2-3	TGTGCCTGGCGTCTACTAGCGGGACTGGCAGATACGCAGTATTTT	CAWRLLAGLADTQYF
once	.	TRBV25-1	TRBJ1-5	TGTGCCAGCAGTGAAGGAGGCAAGGGCAATCAGCCCCAGCATTTT	CASSEGGKGNQPQHF
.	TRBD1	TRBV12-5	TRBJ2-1	TGTGCTAGTGCCAATCCGGGACAGGGATACAATGAGCAGTTCTTC	CASANPGQGYNEQFF
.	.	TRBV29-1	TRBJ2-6	TGCAGCGTTGTAGGCCCTGGGCGCTCTGGGGCCAACGTCCTGACTTTC	CSVVGPGRSGANVLTF
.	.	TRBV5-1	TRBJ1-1	TGCGCCAGCAGCTCAGGGAACACTGAAGCTTTCTTT	CASSSGNTEAFF
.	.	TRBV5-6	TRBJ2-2	TGTGCCAGCAGCTTGAGCGGCGGAGCGAACACCGGGGAGCTGTTTTTT	CASSLSGGANTGELFF
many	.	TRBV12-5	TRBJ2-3	TGTGCTAGTGGTTTGGGGCTCCCCGCTGATACGCAGTATTTT	CASGLGLPADTQYF
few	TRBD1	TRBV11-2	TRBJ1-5	TGTGCCAGCAGCACGCAGGGGGGTAGGAGCAATCAGCCCCAGCATTTT	CASSTQGGRSNQPQHF
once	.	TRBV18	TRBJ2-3	TGTGCCAGCTCACCCTGGATTAGCCGAGCGGATACGCAGTATTTT	CASSPWISRADTQYF
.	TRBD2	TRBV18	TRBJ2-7	TGTGCCAGCTCACCACCGTCGCGGGAGTTCTCCTACGAGCAGTACTTC	CASSPPSREFSYEQYF
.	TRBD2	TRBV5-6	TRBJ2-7	TGTGCCAGCACCCTGGGGTATGCGACTAGCACACACTACGAGCAGTACTTC	CASTLGYATSTHYEQYF
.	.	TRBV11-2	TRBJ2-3	TGTGCCAGCAGCTTAGGGCGGGCTAGCACAGATACGCAGTATTTT	CASSLGRASTDTQYF
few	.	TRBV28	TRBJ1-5	TGTGCCAGCAGACAGGGCAGCAATCAGCCCCAGCATTTT	CASRQGSNQPQHF
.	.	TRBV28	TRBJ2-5	TGTGCCAGCAGTTTGGCCAAAGAGACCCAGTACTTC	CASSLAKETQYF
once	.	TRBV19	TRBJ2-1	TGTGCCAGTAGTACGATCAGGGTTGCCCTCTACAATGAGCAGTTCTTC	CASSTIRVALYNEQFF
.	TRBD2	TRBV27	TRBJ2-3	TGTGCCAGCAGGGGCGGGGGAATCGATACGCAGTATTTT	CASRGGGIDTQYF
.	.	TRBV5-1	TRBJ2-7	TGCGCCAGCAGCGCGGAGTCCTACGAGCAGTACTTC	CASSAESYEQYF
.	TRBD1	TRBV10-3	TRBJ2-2	TGTGCCATCTTAACGGGACAGGGGGCCGGGGAGCTGTTTTTT	CAILTGQGAGELFF
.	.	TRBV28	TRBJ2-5	TGTGCCAGCAGTAGAACTGTGGGGGCCTGGGAGACCCAGTACTTC	CASSRTVGAWETQYF
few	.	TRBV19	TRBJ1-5	TGTGCCAGTAAGGAACAGGCATTTTATAGCAATCAGCCCCAGCATTTT	CASKEQAFYSNQPQHF
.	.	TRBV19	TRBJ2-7	TGTGCCAGTCCGTACGCTAAGAGAGACGGGGACGAGCAGTACTTC	CASPYAKRDGDEQYF
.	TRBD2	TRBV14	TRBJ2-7	TGTGCCAGCAGCCAAGAAGGCGGGAGCTCCTACGAGCAGTACTTC	CASSQEGGSSYEQYF
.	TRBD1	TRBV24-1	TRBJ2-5	TGTGCCACCAGTGACCCGGGACAGGGGGAAGAGACCCAGTACTTC	CATSDPGQGEETQYF
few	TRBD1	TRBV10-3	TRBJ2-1	TGTGCCATCACCGGGGACAGGGGGCGCCTCGGTGACAATGAGCAGTTCTTC	CAITGDRGRLGDNEQFF
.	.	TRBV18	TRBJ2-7	TGTGCCAGCTCCCAGGGCTCAGGCTACGAGCAGTACTTC	CASSQGSGYEQYF
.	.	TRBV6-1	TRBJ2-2	TGTGCCAGCAGTGAGGGGCCTATCCTTAACACCGGGGAGCTGTTTTTT	CASSEGPILNTGELFF
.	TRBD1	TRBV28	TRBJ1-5	TGTGCCGGAAGGGGACAGGATAGCAATCAGCCCCAGCATTTT	CAGRGQDSNQPQHF
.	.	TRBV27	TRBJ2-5	TGTGCCAGCAGTGTAGCCGTCCAAGAGACCCAGTACTTC	CASSVAVQETQYF
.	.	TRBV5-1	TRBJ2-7	TGCGCCAGCAGCCTCGACAGAATCTACGAGCAGTACTTC	CASSLDRIYEQYF
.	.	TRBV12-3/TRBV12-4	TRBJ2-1	TGTGCCAGCACCAATTTGGGCGGGAATGAGCAGTTCTTC	CASTNLGGNEQFF
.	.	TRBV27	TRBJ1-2	TGTGCCAGCAGGGTGGGCAGGGGAAGTACCAAAAACTATGGCTACACCTTC	CASRVGRGSTKNYGYTF
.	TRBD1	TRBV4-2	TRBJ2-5	TGTGCCAGCAGCCAAACAGGGGGACAAGAGACCCAGTACTTC	CASSQTGGQETQYF
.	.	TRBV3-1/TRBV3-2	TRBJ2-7	TGTGCCAGCAGCTTGACAGTCCGCGAGCAGTACTTC	CASSLTVREQYF
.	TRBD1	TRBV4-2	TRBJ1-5	TGTGCCAGCAGCCACGGACAGGGCGCTCAGCCCCAGCATTTT	CASSHGQGAQPQHF
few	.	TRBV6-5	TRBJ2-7	TGTGCCAGCAGTGACTCGTTATACTACGAGCAGTACTTC	CASSDSLYYEQYF
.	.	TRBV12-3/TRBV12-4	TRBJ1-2	TGTGCCAGCAGTTTAGGACTGCCGTGGGGCTACACCTTC	CASSLGLPWGYTF
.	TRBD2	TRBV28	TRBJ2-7	TGTGCCAGCTGTGGGAGGGTAGACGTCTCCGAGCAGTACTTC	CASCGRVDVSEQYF
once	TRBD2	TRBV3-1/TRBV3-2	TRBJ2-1	TGTGCCAGCAGCCAAGGGGCGGGAGGCCCCTACAATGAGCAGTTCTTC	CASSQGAGGPYNEQFF
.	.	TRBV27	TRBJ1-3	TGTGCCAGCAGTCCCCACCAACAGTACTCTGGAAACACCATATATTTT	CASSPHQQYSGNTIYF